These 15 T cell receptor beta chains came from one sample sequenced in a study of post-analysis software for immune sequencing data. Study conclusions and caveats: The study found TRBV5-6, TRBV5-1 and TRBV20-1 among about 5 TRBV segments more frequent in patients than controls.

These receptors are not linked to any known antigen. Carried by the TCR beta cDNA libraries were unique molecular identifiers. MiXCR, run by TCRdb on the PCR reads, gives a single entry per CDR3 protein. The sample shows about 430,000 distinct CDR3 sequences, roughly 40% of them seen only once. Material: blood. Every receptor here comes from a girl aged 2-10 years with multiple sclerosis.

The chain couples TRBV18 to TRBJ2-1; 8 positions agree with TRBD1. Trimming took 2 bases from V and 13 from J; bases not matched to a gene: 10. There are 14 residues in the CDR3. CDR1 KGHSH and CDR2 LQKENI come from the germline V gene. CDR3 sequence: CASSPATGVETQFF. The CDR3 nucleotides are TGTGCCAGCTCACCAGCGACAGGGGTTGAGACCCAGTTCTTC.

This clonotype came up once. The CDR3 DNA follows: TGTGCCAGCAGCTTGGGACCTAGCCTTAGCACAGATACGCAGTATTTT. This translates into CASSLGPSLSTDTQYF. The chain uses TRBV5-5 and TRBJ2-3; a weak D match, TRBD2 (5 bases). CDR1 SGHKS and CDR2 YYEKEE come from the germline V gene (reference sequence). The CDR3 length is 16 residues. Trimming took 0 bases from V and 0 from J, leaving 11 bases between them.

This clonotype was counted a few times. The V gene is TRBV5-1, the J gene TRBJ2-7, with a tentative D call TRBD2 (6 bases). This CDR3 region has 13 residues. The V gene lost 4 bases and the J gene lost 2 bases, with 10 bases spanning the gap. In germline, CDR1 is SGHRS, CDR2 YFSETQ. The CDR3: CASSTGGAYEQYF. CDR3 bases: TGCGCCAGCAGCACCGGAGGGGCCTACGAGCAGTACTTC.

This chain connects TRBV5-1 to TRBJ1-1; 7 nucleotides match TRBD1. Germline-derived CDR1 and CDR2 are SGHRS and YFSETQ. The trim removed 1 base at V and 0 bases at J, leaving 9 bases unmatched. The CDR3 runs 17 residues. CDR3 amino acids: CASSLHLGTVLNTEAFF. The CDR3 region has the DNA TGCGCCAGCAGCTTGCACCTCGGGACAGTTTTGAACACTGAAGCTTTCTTT. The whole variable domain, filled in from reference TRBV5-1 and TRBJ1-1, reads KAGVTQTPRYLIKTRGQQVTLSCSPISGHRSVSWYQQTPGQGLQFLFEYFSETQRNKGNFPGRFSGRQFSNSRSEMNVSTLELGDSALYLCASSLHLGTVLNTEAFFGQGTRLTVV.

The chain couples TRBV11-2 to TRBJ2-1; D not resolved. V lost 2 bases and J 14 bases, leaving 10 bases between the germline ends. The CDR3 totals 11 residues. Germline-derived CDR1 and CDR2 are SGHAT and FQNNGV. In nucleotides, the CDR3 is TGTGCCAGCAGCTTAAGCGTTTTAAAGTTCTTC. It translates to CASSLSVLKFF.

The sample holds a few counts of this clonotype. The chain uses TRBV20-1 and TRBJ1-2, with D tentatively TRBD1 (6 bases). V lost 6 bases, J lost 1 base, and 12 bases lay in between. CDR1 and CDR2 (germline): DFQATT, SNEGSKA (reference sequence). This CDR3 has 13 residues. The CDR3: CSARTANNYGYTF. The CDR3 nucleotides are TGCAGTGCCAGGACAGCAAATAACTATGGCTACACCTTC.

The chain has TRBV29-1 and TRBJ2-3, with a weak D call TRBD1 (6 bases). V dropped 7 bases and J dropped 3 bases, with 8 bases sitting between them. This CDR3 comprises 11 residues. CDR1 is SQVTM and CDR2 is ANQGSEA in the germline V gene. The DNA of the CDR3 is TGCAGCGGCACAGGGACAGATACGCAGTATTTT. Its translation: CSGTGTDTQYF.

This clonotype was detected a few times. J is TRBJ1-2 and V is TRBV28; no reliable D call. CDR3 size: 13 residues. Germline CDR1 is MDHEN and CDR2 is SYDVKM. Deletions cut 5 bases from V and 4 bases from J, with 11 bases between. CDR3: CASSLIAGYGYTF. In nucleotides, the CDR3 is TGTGCCAGCAGTCTAATCGCGGGCTATGGCTACACCTTC.

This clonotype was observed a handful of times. The CDR3 loop reads CASSSSGNTEAFF. CDR3 nucleotides: TGTGCCAGCAGCTCCTCGGGGAACACTGAAGCTTTCTTT. The genes are TRBV7-3 and TRBJ1-1, with no clear D. Between the trimmed V and J ends, which lost 4 bases and 1 base, there was a span of 7 bases. The CDR3 has 13 amino acids. Germline assignment: CDR1 SGHTA and CDR2 FQGTGA. Full variable domain (missing parts from reference TRBV7-3 and TRBJ1-1): GAGVSQTPSNKVTEKGKYVELRCDPISGHTALYWYRQSLGQGPEFLIYFQGTGAADDSGLPNDRFFAVRPEGSVSTLKIQRTERGDSAVYLCASSSSGNTEAFFGQGTRLTVV.

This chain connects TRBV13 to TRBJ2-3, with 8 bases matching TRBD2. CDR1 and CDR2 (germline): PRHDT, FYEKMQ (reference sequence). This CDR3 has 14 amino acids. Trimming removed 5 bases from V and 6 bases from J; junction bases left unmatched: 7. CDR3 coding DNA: TGTGCCAGCAGCAGAAGGACTAGCCGGGATACGCAGTATTTT. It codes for CASSRRTSRDTQYF.

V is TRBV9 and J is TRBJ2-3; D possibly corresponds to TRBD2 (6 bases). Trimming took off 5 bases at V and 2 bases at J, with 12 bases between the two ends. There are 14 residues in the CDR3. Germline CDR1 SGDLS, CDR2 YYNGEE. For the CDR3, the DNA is TGTGCCAGCAGTCCCGGGAGTGCCACAGATACGCAGTATTTT. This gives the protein CASSPGSATDTQYF.

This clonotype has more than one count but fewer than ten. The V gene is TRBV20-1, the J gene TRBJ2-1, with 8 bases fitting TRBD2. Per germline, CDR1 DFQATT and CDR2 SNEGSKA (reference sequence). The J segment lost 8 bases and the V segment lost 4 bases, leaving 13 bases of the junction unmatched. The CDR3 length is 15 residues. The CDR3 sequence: CSAKPKRERWDEQFF. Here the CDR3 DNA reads TGCAGTGCTAAACCCAAGCGGGAGAGATGGGATGAGCAGTTCTTC.

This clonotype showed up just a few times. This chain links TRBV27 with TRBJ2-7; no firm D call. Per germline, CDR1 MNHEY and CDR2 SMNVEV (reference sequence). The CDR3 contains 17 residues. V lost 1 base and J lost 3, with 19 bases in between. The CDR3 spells CASSLFSVGIQHYEQYF. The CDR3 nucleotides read TGTGCCAGCAGTTTATTTTCGGTAGGGATTCAGCACTACGAGCAGTACTTC.

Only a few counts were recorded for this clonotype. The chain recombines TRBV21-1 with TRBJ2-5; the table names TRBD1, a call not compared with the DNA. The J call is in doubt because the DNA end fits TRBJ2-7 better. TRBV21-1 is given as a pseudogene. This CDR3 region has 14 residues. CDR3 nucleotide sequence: TGTGCCAGCCCTGGGACAGGGAAGCGGGACGAGCAGTACTTC. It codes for CASPGTGKRDEQYF.

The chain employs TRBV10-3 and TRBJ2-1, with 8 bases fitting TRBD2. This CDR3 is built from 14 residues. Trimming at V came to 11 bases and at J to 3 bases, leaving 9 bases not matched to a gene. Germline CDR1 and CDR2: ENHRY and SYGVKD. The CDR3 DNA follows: TGTGCCTCCAGAGGACTAGCTAACTACAATGAGCAGTTCTTC. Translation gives CASRGLANYNEQFF.